The 31 T cell receptor beta chains in this list originate from one sample, sequenced in a study of blood T cell repertoires in COVID-19 (dated by TCRdb to 2018 to 2021). Libraries came from the immunoSEQ multiplex PCR assay. The table was pulled from immuneACCESS by TCRdb, which kept in-frame rearrangements only. Such tables lose some clones; where checked, under half of the loss comes from unresolved V genes, and the rest has no known cause. The sample table contains a few hundred thousand clones; only one count was recorded for 80% to 90% of them. In total, the top ten clones hold 2% to 3% of the sample. The sample taken for sequencing was peripheral blood. All receptors derive from a woman in her forties or fifties with acute or convalescent COVID-19.

V usage is TRBV24-1 and J usage is TRBJ2-1; TRBD2 matches 12 bases. Germline V gene sequence: CDR1 KGHDR, CDR2 SFDVKD. V shed 8 bases and J 4 bases; nucleotides not matched to a gene: 5. CDR3 size: 15 residues. Here the CDR3 DNA reads TGTGCCACCACTAGCGGGAGGGACGGGTACAATGAGCAGTTCTTC. Residues: CATTSGRDGYNEQFF.

The gene calls are TRBV28 and TRBJ2-7; 9 nucleotides align to TRBD1. The length of the CDR3 is 15 residues. CDR1 is MDHEN, CDR2 SYDVKM, per germline. The junction had 7 bases not matched to a gene; V was cut back by 1 base and J by 6 bases. The CDR3 sequence is CASSLSTGTGIEQYF. As DNA, the CDR3 is TGTGCCAGCAGTTTATCAACCGGGACAGGGATCGAGCAGTACTTC.

The chain links TRBV19 to TRBJ2-1; 12 positions match TRBD2. The V gene's germline CDR1 is LNHDA and CDR2 SQIVND (reference sequence). With V trimmed by 6 bases and J by 6 bases, 9 bases remained unmatched. The CDR3 runs to 16 residues. CDR3 sequence: CASSGLAGILANEQFF. CDR3 DNA sequence: TGTGCCAGTAGCGGACTAGCGGGAATTCTGGCCAATGAGCAGTTCTTC.

This chain uses TRBV7-9 with TRBJ2-7; 9 positions match TRBD1. This CDR3 has 17 amino acids. Looked up from germline, CDR1 is SEHNR and CDR2 is FQNEAQ (reference sequence). V shed 5 bases, J shed 3 bases, and the junction held 14 bases outside the gene matches. In nucleotides, the CDR3 is TGTGCCAGCAGCCCCCAGGGGTGGGGGACAGGGAGCTACGAGCAGTACTTC. Protein sequence: CASSPQGWGTGSYEQYF.

This clone occurred once. V usage is TRBV28 and J usage is TRBJ2-1; 7 bases are a match to TRBD2. Per the germline V gene, CDR1 is MDHEN and CDR2 is SYDVKM. Trimming took 3 bases from V and 5 from J; bases not matched to a gene: 7. CDR3 length: 15 amino acids. The CDR3 sequence: CASSFGGRADNEQFF. CDR3 in DNA: TGTGCCAGCAGTTTCGGGGGGAGAGCCGACAATGAGCAGTTCTTC.

The rearrangement uses TRBV12-3 or TRBV12-4 and TRBJ2-7; D is possibly TRBD1 (6 bases). Trimming removed 5 bases from V and 5 bases from J, with 13 bases in between. This CDR3 spans 13 amino acids. This chain's CDR3 is CASSPTGTHEQYF. The CDR3 DNA reads TGTGCCAGCAGTCCTACAGGGACCCACGAGCAGTACTTC.

The chain has TRBV7-3 and TRBJ2-1; 8 positions match TRBD2. V gave up 3 bases and J gave up 5 bases; unmatched junction bases: 9. The CDR3 loop spans 16 amino acids. Germline values: CDR1 SGHTA, CDR2 FQGTGA. The CDR3 protein is CASSFGGVLGNNEQFF. The CDR3 bases are TGTGCCAGCAGCTTCGGGGGGGTGCTAGGAAACAATGAGCAGTTCTTC.

The chain employs TRBV7-2 and TRBJ2-5; tentative D call: TRBD1 (5 bases). The length of the CDR3 is 14 residues. Germline assignment: CDR1 SGHTA and CDR2 FQGNSA. The germline V and J ends were trimmed by 6 bases and 1 base, with 12 bases remaining between them. For the CDR3, the DNA is TGTGCCAGCAGATTGACAGTAACCCAAGAGACCCAGTACTTC. Translated: CASRLTVTQETQYF.

In its sample, this clone was seen a few times. This rearrangement joins TRBV5-4 to TRBJ2-5; the D is unclear. The V gene lost 3 bases and the J gene lost 2 bases, with 2 bases spanning the gap. The CDR3 consists of 11 residues. Germline V gives CDR1 SGHNT, CDR2 YYREEE (reference sequence). The DNA for the CDR3 is TGTGCCAGCAGCTCACAAGAGACCCAGTACTTC. It is translated as CASSSQETQYF.

The chain uses TRBV3-1 (or the pseudogene TRBV3-2) and TRBJ2-1, with 12 bases matching TRBD2. CDR1 is LGHDT, CDR2 YNNKEL, per germline (reference sequence). Trimming removed 6 bases from V and 7 bases from J; junction bases left unmatched: 7. The length of the CDR3 is 15 residues. CDR3 region: CASRSLAGGWNEQFF. CDR3 in DNA: TGTGCCAGCAGATCCCTAGCGGGAGGGTGGAATGAGCAGTTCTTC.

The chain links TRBV27 to TRBJ1-1, with 9 bases that match TRBD1. Germline CDR1 MNHEY, CDR2 SMNVEV (reference sequence). With V trimmed by 5 bases and J by 4 bases, 5 bases remained unmatched. The length of the CDR3 is 14 residues. The CDR3 reads CASSAGQGITEAFF. In nucleotides, the CDR3 is TGTGCCAGCAGTGCAGGACAGGGGATCACTGAAGCTTTCTTT.

The chain combines TRBV6-5 with TRBJ1-1; D ambiguous. This CDR3 region has 14 residues. Germline CDR1 and CDR2: MNHEY and SVGAGI. V lost 3 bases and J 1 base, leaving 9 bases between the germline ends. The CDR3 DNA follows: TGTGCCAGCAGTTATGTCATGGCGAACACTGAAGCTTTCTTT. It translates to CASSYVMANTEAFF.

This chain links TRBV5-1 with TRBJ2-2; 9 bases fit TRBD2. Germline V gene sequence: CDR1 SGHRS, CDR2 YFSETQ. The junction had 6 bases not matched to a gene; V was cut back by 4 bases and J by 5 bases. The CDR3 extends over 15 amino acids. The CDR3 sequence: CASSPRTSETGELFF. The DNA for the CDR3 is TGCGCCAGCAGCCCAAGGACTAGCGAGACCGGGGAGCTGTTTTTT.

The J gene is TRBJ2-3, the V gene TRBV3-1 (or the pseudogene TRBV3-2); D gene ambiguous. Germline V gives CDR1 LGHDT, CDR2 YNNKEL (reference sequence). The length of the CDR3 is 11 residues. Trimming took off 6 bases at V and 3 bases at J, with 4 bases between the two ends. The CDR3 region is CASSLTDTQYF. CDR3 nucleotide sequence: TGTGCCAGCAGTCTGACAGATACGCAGTATTTT.

The V gene is TRBV28, the J gene TRBJ1-2; 9 bases are shared with TRBD1. The V segment lost 7 bases and the J segment 0 bases; nucleotides outside the gene matches: 9. Germline CDR1 and CDR2: MDHEN and SYDVKM. This CDR3 comprises 16 residues. The CDR3 here is CASIHGGDRANYGYTF. The DNA of the CDR3 is TGTGCCAGCATCCACGGGGGGGACAGGGCTAACTATGGCTACACCTTC.

The V and J genes are TRBV19 and TRBJ2-5; TRBD2 might be the D (5 bases). The length of the CDR3 is 14 residues. Trimming pared 5 bases from V and 1 base from J, leaving 11 bases between. Per the germline V gene, CDR1 is LNHDA and CDR2 is SQIVND (reference sequence). CDR3 coding DNA: TGTGCCAGTAGTCCTCCGGGGAGCCAAGAGACCCAGTACTTC. Amino acid sequence: CASSPPGSQETQYF.

The chain couples TRBV12-3 or TRBV12-4 to TRBJ2-1, with 11 bases fitting TRBD2. This CDR3 is 13 amino acids long. V trimming: 6 bases; J trimming: 15 bases; junction bases outside the gene matches: 10. The CDR3 reads CASSINPGTSGFF. Written as DNA, the CDR3 is TGTGCCAGCAGCATCAACCCCGGGACTAGCGGGTTCTTC.

CDR3 bases: TGTGCCAGCAGTTTAGCTGACGCGGCCTACGAGCAGTACTTC. It translates to CASSLADAAYEQYF. The chain combines TRBV27 with TRBJ2-7; D is undetermined. Germline loops: CDR1 MNHEY, CDR2 SMNVEV (reference sequence). The CDR3 covers 14 residues. Trimming took 2 bases from V and 2 from J, leaving 10 bases between them.

The chain links TRBV19 to TRBJ1-2; tentative D call: TRBD1 (5 bases). The germline gives CDR1 LNHDA, CDR2 SQIVND (reference sequence). The V gene lost 5 bases and the J gene lost 2 bases, with 12 bases spanning the gap. CDR3 length: 14 amino acids. The CDR3 loop is CASSDRNLNYGYTF. The DNA of the CDR3 is TGTGCCAGTAGTGACAGAAATCTGAACTATGGCTACACCTTC.

The rearrangement links TRBV12-3 or TRBV12-4 to TRBJ1-2, with 7 nucleotides matching TRBD1. Unmatched junction bases numbered 5, after V lost 5 bases and J lost 8 bases. The CDR3 totals 12 residues. The DNA of the CDR3 is TGTGCCAGCAGTCACAGGGGTAGAGGCTACACCTTC. Translation: CASSHRGRGYTF.

In regard to this clone: The same CDR3 also results from other DNA sequences found in this sample. The chain links TRBV28 to TRBJ2-7; 9 bases agree with TRBD2. Unmatched junction bases numbered 1, after V lost 3 bases and J lost 4 bases. Germline V gene data show CDR1 as MDHEN and CDR2 as SYDVKM. The CDR3 is made up of 13 amino acids. The CDR3 coding sequence is TGTGCCAGCAGTTTTAGCGGGAGTTACGAGCAGTACTTC. Amino acid sequence: CASSFSGSYEQYF.

This chain connects TRBV2 to TRBJ2-7, with a weak D call TRBD1 (6 bases). The germline V gene encodes CDR1 SNHLY and CDR2 FYNNEI. Trimming took off 8 bases at V and 7 bases at J, with 15 bases between the two ends. This CDR3 is 12 amino acids long. This CDR3 reads CASWDIRREQYF. CDR3 in DNA: TGTGCCAGCTGGGACATCAGAAGGGAGCAGTACTTC.

The J gene is TRBJ1-2, the V gene TRBV29-1, with D tentatively TRBD1 (6 bases). This CDR3 is built from 12 residues. V was trimmed by 4 bases and J by 7 bases, leaving 13 bases between them. Germline V gene data show CDR1 as SQVTM and CDR2 as ANQGSEA. The CDR3 sequence is CSVVLGAGGYTF. DNA for the CDR3: TGCAGCGTTGTCTTGGGGGCCGGTGGCTACACCTTC.

The chain employs TRBV24-1 and TRBJ2-1; 7 nucleotides agree with TRBD2. This CDR3 has 14 amino acids. CDR1 is KGHDR, CDR2 SFDVKD, per germline. J was trimmed by 5 bases and V by 7 bases; bases with no gene match: 7. Written as DNA, the CDR3 is TGTGCCACCAGGCGGGCAGGGAGGGACAATGAGCAGTTCTTC. It yields the protein CATRRAGRDNEQFF.

V and J are TRBV7-2 and TRBJ2-7; 11 bases are shared with TRBD2. Per the germline V gene, CDR1 is SGHTA and CDR2 is FQGNSA. The CDR3 runs 16 residues. V gave up 2 bases and J gave up 7 bases; unmatched junction bases: 10. The CDR3 sequence is CASSLRTSGSTGEQYF. The CDR3, as DNA: TGTGCCAGCAGCTTAAGAACTAGCGGGAGCACTGGAGAGCAGTACTTC.

This chain connects TRBV5-3 to TRBJ2-3; tentative D call: TRBD1 (5 bases). TRBV5-3 is flagged as an ORF with uncertain function. V was pared by 3 bases and J by 0 bases, with 8 bases between. The CDR3 is 14 amino acids. This CDR3 is CARSWTPSTDTQYF. CDR3 in DNA: TGTGCCAGAAGCTGGACACCTAGCACAGATACGCAGTATTTT.

This clone was seen more than once but under ten times. The chain links TRBV6-6 to TRBJ2-7, with 7 bases matching TRBD1. Germline CDR1 is MNHNY and CDR2 is SVGAGI (reference sequence). V was pared by 10 bases and J by 0 bases, with 9 bases of the junction left unmatched. The CDR3 length is 14 residues. The CDR3 DNA sequence: TGTGCCACCCAGGGGGACGGTAGCTCCTACGAGCAGTACTTC. This gives the protein CATQGDGSSYEQYF.

The chain couples TRBV28 to TRBJ2-7; D is perhaps TRBD2 (5 bases). Germline loops: CDR1 MDHEN, CDR2 SYDVKM. The CDR3 consists of 13 residues. The chain's CDR3 is CVSAVPDSYEQYF. In DNA form, the CDR3 reads TGTGTCTCAGCGGTTCCAGACTCCTACGAGCAGTACTTC. Supplemented by reference TRBV28 and TRBJ2-7, the full variable domain reads DVKVTQSSRYLVKRTGEKVFLECVQDMDHENMFWYRQDPGLGLRLIYFSYDVKMKEKGDIPEGYSVSREKKERFSLILESASTNQTSMYLCVSAVPDSYEQYFGPGTRLTVT.

The chain combines TRBV10-3 with TRBJ1-2, with D possibly matching TRBD1 (6 bases). Per the germline V gene, CDR1 is ENHRY and CDR2 is SYGVKD. The CDR3 totals 17 residues. V dropped 3 bases and J dropped 8 bases, with 25 bases sitting between them. The CDR3: CAISDLEGKGKRGGYTF. The CDR3 nucleotides read TGTGCCATCAGTGATCTTGAGGGGAAAGGGAAAAGGGGGGGCTACACCTTC.

The chain couples TRBV6-6 to TRBJ1-5, with 9 positions matching TRBD1. V was clipped by 7 bases and J by 7 bases; unmatched bases: 11. This CDR3 is 15 amino acids long. Germline CDR1 MNHNY, CDR2 SVGAGI (reference sequence). CDR3 sequence (DNA): TGTGCCAGCAAGAAACAGGGGGCGTTCCTACAGCCCCAGCATTTT. It specifies CASKKQGAFLQPQHF.

V gene TRBV28 combines with J gene TRBJ2-2; perhaps TRBD2 as D (5 bases). Trimming removed 6 bases at V and 4 bases at J, with 18 bases between. The CDR3 has 16 residues. From germline, CDR1 is MDHEN and CDR2 SYDVKM. The CDR3 loop is CASRPHAGKITGELFF. Written as DNA, the CDR3 is TGTGCCAGCAGACCCCACGCCGGGAAGATCACCGGGGAGCTGTTTTTT.